This note documents a single T cell receptor beta chain sequence. No cognate antigen has been identified for it. The record has no base qualities; no much larger clone is one base away. The sample originates from a study of cytomegalovirus exposure and HLA in healthy donors (dated by TCRdb to about 2017). With regard to the full study: According to a later analysis, one platform produced both the 100 to 150 validation repertoires and the 666 repertoires of the first cohort. The study combined high-throughput TCR immunosequencing, statistical association of individual TCRs with disease status, and machine learning to predict cytomegalovirus infection status. The study aimed to test whether signatures of past pathogen exposure could be identified by cataloging public T cell receptors. Along with the approximately 700-subject first cohort, a separate validation cohort of over a hundred different subjects was used.

Donors formed part of the validation cohort, which comprised over a hundred subjects and was distinct from the first cohort of under 750 subjects. General conclusions and limits of the study: Most TCR sequences were observed very rarely across donors, whereas some public TCRs were present in many individuals. The study listed over 150 TCR beta chains as associated with cytomegalovirus. It was suggested by the authors that the approach could potentially be generalized to other disease states and immunological phenotypes. The validation cohort had no HLA typing available for a later analysis, so co-occurrence within that cohort was assessed over all 130 or so repertoires. Of the cluster scores, roughly 95% were above 0 in a later analysis, which found that TCRs clustered in the first cohort also tended to co-occur in the 120 validation repertoires. Cytomegalovirus status was reported to be diagnosed by the classifier with high specificity and sensitivity in both the original and validation cohorts. In vitro tests confirmed that a few of the cytomegalovirus-associated TCR beta chains recognize cytomegalovirus antigens.

Trimming takes 3 bases from V and 6 bases from J, and the germline ends sit 14 bases apart. Per the germline V gene, SNHLY is the CDR1 and FYNNEI is the CDR2. Reading from cysteine to phenylalanine, the CDR3 counts 15 amino acids. Here the CDR3 DNA is all that survives: 45 bases in frame from base 1. Receptor amplification or capture employed the immunoSEQ multiplex PCR assay. The paper's processing steps were these. A statistical classification framework was developed to diagnose cytomegalovirus status using the catalog of TCR beta chain sequences. TCRdb took this table from immuneACCESS and kept in-frame rearrangements with V and J called. Such tables lack part of the clones; where checked against another copy, unresolved V genes explain under half of the gap, and the rest is unexplained. V, J and clone size derive from that table, while D and trimming were established from the DNA sequence. Recorded for this sample are hundreds of thousands of clones; around 89% of them occurred a single time. Jointly, the top ten make up roughly 1% of the sample.

The V gene is TRBV2 and the J gene is TRBJ2-2; the D gene assignment is ambiguous. Sequencing was performed on PBMCs. This clonotype was obtained from a woman aged 18-30 years in good health and CMV-seronegative. CDR3 protein: CASSDRLQRAGELFF. The DNA sequence reads TGTGCCAGCAGTGACAGGCTCCAGAGAGCCGGGGAGCTGTTTTTT.